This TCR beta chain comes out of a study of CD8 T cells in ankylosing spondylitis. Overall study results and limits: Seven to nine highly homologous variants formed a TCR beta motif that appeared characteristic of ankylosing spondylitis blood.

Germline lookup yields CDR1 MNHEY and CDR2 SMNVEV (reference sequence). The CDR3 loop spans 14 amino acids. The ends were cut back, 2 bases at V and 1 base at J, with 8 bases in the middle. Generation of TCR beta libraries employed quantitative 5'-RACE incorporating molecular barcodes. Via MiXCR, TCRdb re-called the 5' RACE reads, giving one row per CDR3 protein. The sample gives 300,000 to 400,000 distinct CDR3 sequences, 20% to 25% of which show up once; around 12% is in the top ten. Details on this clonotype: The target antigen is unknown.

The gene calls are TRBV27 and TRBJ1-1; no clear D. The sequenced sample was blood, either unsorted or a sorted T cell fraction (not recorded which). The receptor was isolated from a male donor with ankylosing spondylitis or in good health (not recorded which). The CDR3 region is CASSLIPTNTEAFF. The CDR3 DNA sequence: TGTGCCAGCAGTTTAATTCCCACGAACACTGAAGCTTTCTTT.